The 2 T cell receptor beta chains given below trace back to one sample, sequenced in a study of blood T cell repertoires in COVID-19. Method: immunoSEQ multiplex PCR; TCRdb's copy keeps in-frame clones and lacks some. The sample lists over 100,000 clones, about 85% occurring once. Material: peripheral blood. The source of these receptors is a man aged 40-50 years with acute or convalescent COVID-19.

The chain combines TRBV2 with TRBJ1-1, with TRBD1 as a possible D gene (6 bases). This CDR3 has 14 amino acids. V gave up 4 bases and J gave up 4 bases, with 13 bases separating them. Germline CDR1 is SNHLY and CDR2 is FYNNEI. The CDR3 DNA reads as TGTGCCAGCAGTGCCACAGGGTGGGGCACTGAAGCTTTCTTT. Its translation is CASSATGWGTEAFF.

The CDR3 region is CASSALGQGAGAGELFF. The CDR3 bases are TGTGCCAGCAGCGCACTCGGACAGGGGGCTGGGGCCGGGGAGCTGTTTTTT. The chain couples TRBV7-3 to TRBJ2-2, with 11 bases that match TRBD1. The CDR3 totals 17 residues. The V gene's germline CDR1 is SGHTA and CDR2 FQGTGA. The V and J ends lost 5 bases and 6 bases, in that order; junction bases with no gene match: 11.